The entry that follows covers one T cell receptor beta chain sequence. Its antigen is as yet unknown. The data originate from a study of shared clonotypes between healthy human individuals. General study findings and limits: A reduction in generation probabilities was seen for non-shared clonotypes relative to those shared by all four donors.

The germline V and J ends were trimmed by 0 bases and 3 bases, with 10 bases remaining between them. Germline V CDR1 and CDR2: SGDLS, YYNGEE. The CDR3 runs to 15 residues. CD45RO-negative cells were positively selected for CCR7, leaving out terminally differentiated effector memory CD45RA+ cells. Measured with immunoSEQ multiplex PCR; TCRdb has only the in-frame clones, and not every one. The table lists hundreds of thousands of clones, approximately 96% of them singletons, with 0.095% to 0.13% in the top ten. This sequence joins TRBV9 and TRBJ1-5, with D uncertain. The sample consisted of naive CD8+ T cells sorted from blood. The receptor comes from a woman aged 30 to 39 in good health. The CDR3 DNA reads TGTGCCAGCAGCGTAGTTCGGTCAGTCAATCAGCCCCAGCATTTT. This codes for CASSVVRSVNQPQHF.